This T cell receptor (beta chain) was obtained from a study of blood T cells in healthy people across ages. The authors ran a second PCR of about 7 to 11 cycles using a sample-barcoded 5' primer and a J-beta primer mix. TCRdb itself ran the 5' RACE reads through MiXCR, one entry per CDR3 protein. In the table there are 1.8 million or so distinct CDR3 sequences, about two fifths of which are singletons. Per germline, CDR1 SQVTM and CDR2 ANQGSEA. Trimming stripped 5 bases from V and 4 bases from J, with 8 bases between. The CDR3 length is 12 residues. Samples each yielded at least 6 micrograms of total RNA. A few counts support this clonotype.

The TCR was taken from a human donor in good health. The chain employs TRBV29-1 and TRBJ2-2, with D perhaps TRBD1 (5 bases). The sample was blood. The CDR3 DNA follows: TGCAGCGTTAGCCAGGGCACCGGGGAGCTGTTTTTT. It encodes CSVSQGTGELFF.